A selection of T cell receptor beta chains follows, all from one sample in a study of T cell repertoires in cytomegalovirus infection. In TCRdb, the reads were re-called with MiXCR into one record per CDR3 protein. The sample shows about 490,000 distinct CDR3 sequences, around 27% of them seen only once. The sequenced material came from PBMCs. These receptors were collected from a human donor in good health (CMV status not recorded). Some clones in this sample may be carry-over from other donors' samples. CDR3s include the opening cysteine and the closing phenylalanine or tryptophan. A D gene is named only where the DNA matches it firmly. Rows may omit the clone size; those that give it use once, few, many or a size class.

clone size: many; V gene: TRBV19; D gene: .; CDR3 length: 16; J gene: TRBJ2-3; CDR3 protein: CASSTPLGAVTDTQYF; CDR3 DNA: TGTGCCAGTAGCACCCCTCTGGGGGCGGTCACAGATACGCAGTATTTT
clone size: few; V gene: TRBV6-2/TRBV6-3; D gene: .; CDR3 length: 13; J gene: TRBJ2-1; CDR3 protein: CASSQTLRNEQFF; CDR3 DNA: TGTGCCAGCAGCCAGACCCTGCGGAATGAGCAGTTCTTC
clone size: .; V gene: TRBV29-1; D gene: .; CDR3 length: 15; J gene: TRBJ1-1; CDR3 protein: CSVEDIDGVRTEAFF; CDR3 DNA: TGCAGCGTTGAAGATATTGACGGGGTCAGAACTGAAGCTTTCTTT
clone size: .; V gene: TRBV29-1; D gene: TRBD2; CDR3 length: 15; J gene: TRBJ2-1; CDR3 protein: CSVGPLAGGPHEQFF; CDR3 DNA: TGCAGCGTCGGGCCCTTAGCGGGAGGGCCGCATGAGCAGTTCTTC
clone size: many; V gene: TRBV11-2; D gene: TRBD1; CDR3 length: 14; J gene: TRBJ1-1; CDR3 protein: CASSPTGGGTEAFF; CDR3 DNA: TGTGCCAGCAGCCCGACAGGGGGGGGGACTGAAGCTTTCTTT
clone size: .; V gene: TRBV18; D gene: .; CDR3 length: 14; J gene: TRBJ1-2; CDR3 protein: CASSAGPAAGGYTF; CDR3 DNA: TGTGCCAGCTCAGCAGGACCGGCAGCGGGCGGCTACACCTTC
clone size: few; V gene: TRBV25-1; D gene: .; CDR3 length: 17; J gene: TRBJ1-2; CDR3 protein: CASSAVNQNGLNYGYTF; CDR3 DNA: TGTGCCAGCAGTGCCGTGAACCAAAACGGACTAAACTATGGCTACACCTTC
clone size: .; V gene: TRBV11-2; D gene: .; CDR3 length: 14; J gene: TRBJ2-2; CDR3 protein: CASSLAFLTGELFF; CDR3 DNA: TGTGCCAGCAGCTTGGCCTTTTTAACCGGGGAGCTGTTTTTT
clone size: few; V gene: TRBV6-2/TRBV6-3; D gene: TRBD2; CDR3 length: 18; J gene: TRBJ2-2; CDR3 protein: CASRGTSGREGGNGELFF; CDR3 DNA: TGTGCCAGCAGGGGGACTAGCGGGAGAGAAGGCGGCAACGGGGAGCTGTTTTTT
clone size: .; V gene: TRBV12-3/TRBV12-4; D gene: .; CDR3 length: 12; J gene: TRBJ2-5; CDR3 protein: CASGRIQETQYF; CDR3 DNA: TGTGCCAGCGGGAGAATCCAAGAGACCCAGTACTTC
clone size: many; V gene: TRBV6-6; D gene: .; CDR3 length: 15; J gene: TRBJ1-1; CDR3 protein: CASSYSGYPNTEAFF; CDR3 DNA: TGTGCCAGCAGTTACTCTGGTTACCCCAACACTGAAGCTTTCTTT
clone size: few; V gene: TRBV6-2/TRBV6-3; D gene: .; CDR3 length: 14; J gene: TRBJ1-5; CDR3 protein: CASSYRAGDQPQHF; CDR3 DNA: TGTGCCAGCAGTTACAGGGCCGGGGATCAGCCCCAGCATTTT
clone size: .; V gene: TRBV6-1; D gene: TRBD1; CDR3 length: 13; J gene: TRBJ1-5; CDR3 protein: CASGTGGYQPQHF; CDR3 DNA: TGTGCCAGCGGGACAGGGGGCTATCAGCCCCAGCATTTT
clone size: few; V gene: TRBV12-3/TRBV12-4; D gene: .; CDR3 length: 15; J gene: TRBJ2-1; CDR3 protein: CASSSRDNSYNEQFF; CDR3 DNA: TGTGCCAGCAGTTCAAGGGACAACTCCTACAATGAGCAGTTCTTC
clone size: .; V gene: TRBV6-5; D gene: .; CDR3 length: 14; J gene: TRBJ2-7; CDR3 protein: CASSYPVLPYEQYF; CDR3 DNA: TGTGCCAGCAGTTACCCCGTCTTGCCCTACGAGCAGTACTTC
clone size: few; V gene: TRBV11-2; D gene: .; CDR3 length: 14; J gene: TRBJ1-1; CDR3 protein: CASSSRGPGTEAFF; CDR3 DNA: TGTGCCAGCAGCTCACGGGGCCCGGGCACTGAAGCTTTCTTT
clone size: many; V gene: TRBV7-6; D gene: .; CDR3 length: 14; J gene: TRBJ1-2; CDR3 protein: CASSPETGRYGYTF; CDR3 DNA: TGTGCCAGCAGCCCGGAGACGGGCCGCTATGGCTACACCTTC
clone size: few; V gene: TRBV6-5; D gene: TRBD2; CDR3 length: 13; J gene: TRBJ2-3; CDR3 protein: CASSYPTSGRAHF; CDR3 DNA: TGTGCCAGCAGTTACCCCACTAGCGGGAGGGCCCATTTT
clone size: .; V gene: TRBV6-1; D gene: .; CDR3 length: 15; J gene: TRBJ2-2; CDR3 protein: CASSYVGAPLGELFF; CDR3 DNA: TGTGCCAGCAGTTATGTAGGAGCGCCCCTCGGGGAGCTGTTTTTT
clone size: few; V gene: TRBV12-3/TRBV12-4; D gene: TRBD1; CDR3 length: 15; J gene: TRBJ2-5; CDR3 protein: CASSPWTGSVETQYF; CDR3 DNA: TGTGCCAGCAGTCCATGGACAGGGAGCGTAGAGACCCAGTACTTC
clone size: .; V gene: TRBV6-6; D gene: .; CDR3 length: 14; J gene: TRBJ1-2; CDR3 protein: CASSSSGSLGGYTF; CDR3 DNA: TGTGCCAGCAGTTCGTCCGGGAGCTTGGGAGGCTACACCTTC
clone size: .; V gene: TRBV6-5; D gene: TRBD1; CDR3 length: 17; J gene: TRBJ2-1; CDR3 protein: CASSPRGWTPQYNEQFF; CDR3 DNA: TGTGCCAGCAGCCCCAGGGGGTGGACTCCTCAGTACAATGAGCAGTTCTTC
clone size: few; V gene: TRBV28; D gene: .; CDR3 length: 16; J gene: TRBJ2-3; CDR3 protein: CASSPTGSGSTDTQYF; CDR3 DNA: TGTGCCAGCAGCCCGACCGGAAGCGGGAGCACAGATACGCAGTATTTT
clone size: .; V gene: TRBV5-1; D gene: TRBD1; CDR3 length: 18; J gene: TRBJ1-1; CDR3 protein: CASSLDPLDRVIYTEAFF; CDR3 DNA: TGCGCCAGCAGCTTGGATCCCCTCGACAGGGTCATATACACTGAAGCTTTCTTT
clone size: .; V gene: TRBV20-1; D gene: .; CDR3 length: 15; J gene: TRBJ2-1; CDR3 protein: CSARTGASSYNEQFF; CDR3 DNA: TGCAGTGCTAGAACCGGGGCGAGCTCCTACAATGAGCAGTTCTTC
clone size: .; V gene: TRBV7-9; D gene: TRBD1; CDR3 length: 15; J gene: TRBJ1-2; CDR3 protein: CASSTRTGAGYGYTF; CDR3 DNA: TGTGCCAGCAGCACTCGGACAGGGGCCGGCTATGGCTACACCTTC
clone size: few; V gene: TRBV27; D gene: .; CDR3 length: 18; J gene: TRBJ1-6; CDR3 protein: CASSSGRDNGYLRSPLHF; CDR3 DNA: TGTGCCAGCAGTTCCGGCCGGGACAACGGTTATCTTCGTTCACCCCTCCACTTT
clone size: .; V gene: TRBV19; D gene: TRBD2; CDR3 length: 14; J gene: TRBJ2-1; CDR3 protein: CASNNVGRATEQFF; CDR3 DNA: TGTGCCAGTAATAATGTCGGGAGGGCCACTGAGCAGTTCTTC
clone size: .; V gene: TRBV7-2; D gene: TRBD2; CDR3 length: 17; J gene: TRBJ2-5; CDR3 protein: CASSLAHSGSSGETQYF; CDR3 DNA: TGTGCCAGCAGCTTAGCCCATAGCGGGAGTAGTGGAGAGACCCAGTACTTC
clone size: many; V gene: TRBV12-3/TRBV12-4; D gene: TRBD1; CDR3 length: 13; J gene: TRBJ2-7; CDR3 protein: CASSFRTGYEQYF; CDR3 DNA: TGTGCCAGCAGTTTCCGGACAGGCTACGAGCAGTACTTC
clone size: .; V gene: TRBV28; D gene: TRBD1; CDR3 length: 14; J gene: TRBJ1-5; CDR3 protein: CASSLTGGYQPQHF; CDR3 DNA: TGTGCCAGCAGTTTAACAGGGGGGTATCAGCCCCAGCATTTT
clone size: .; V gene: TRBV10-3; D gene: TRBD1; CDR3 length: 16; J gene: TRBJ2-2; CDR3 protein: CAIARARGLVTGELFF; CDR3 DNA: TGTGCCATCGCCCGGGCCAGGGGGCTAGTAACCGGGGAGCTGTTTTTT
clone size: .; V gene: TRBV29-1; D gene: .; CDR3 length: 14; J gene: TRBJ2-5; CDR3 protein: CSAGDTGGLETQYF; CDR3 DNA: TGCAGCGCCGGGGACACCGGGGGTCTAGAGACCCAGTACTTC
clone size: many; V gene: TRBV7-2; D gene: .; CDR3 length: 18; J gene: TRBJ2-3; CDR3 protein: CASSLAGGAVVPADTQYF; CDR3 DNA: TGTGCCAGCAGCTTAGCGGGCGGGGCAGTGGTACCCGCAGATACGCAGTATTTT
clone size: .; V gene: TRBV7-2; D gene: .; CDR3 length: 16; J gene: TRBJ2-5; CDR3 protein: CASSAQTSGAGQTQYF; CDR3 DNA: TGTGCCAGCAGCGCCCAAACCTCAGGGGCCGGGCAGACCCAGTACTTC
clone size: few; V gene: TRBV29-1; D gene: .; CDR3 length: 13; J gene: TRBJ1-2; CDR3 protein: CSVEAPGERGYTF; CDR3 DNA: TGCAGCGTTGAAGCCCCGGGTGAGCGGGGCTACACCTTC
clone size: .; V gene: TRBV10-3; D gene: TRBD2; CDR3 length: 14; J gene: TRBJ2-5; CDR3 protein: CAISLAGPQETQYF; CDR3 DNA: TGTGCCATCAGTCTAGCGGGTCCCCAAGAGACCCAGTACTTC
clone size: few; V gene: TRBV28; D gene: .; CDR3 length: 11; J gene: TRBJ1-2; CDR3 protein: CATDRDYGYTF; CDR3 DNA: TGTGCCACCGACAGAGACTATGGCTACACCTTC
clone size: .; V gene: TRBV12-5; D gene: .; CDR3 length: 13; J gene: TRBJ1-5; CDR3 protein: CASGPRRDQPQHF; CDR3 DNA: TGTGCTAGTGGTCCCCGGAGGGATCAGCCCCAGCATTTT
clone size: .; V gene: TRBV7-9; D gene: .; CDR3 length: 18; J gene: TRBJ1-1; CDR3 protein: CASSLGRFSGAANTEAFF; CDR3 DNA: TGTGCCAGCAGCTTAGGTCGTTTTTCAGGGGCGGCGAACACTGAAGCTTTCTTT
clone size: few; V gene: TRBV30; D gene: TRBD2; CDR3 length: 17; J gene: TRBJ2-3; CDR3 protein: CAWSPRTSGILTDTQYF; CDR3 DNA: TGTGCCTGGAGTCCCCGGACTAGCGGGATCCTCACAGATACGCAGTATTTT
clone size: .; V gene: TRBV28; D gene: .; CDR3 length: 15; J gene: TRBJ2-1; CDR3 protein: CASSLLRQTDNEQFF; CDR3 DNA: TGTGCCAGCAGTTTATTACGACAGACAGACAATGAGCAGTTCTTC
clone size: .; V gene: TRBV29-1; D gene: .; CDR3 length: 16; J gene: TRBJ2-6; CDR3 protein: CSVEEPDPHGANVLTF; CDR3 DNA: TGCAGCGTTGAAGAACCCGACCCCCATGGGGCCAACGTCCTGACTTTC
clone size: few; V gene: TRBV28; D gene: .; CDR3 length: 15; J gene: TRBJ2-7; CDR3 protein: CASTPQGQGTYEQYF; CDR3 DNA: TGTGCCAGCACCCCTCAGGGGCAGGGTACCTACGAGCAGTACTTC
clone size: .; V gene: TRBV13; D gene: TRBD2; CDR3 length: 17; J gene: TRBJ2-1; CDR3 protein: CASSLPGGAGVGNEQFF; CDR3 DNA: TGTGCCAGCAGCTTACCCGGGGGAGCGGGAGTAGGCAATGAGCAGTTCTTC
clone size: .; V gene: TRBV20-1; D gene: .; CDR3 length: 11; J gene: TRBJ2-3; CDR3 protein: CSARWTDTQYF; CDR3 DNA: TGCAGTGCGCGCTGGACAGATACGCAGTATTTT
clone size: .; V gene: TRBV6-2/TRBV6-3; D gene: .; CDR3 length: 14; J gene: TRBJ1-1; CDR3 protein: CASSSRTDNTEAFF; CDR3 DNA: TGTGCCAGCAGCTCCCGGACGGACAACACTGAAGCTTTCTTT